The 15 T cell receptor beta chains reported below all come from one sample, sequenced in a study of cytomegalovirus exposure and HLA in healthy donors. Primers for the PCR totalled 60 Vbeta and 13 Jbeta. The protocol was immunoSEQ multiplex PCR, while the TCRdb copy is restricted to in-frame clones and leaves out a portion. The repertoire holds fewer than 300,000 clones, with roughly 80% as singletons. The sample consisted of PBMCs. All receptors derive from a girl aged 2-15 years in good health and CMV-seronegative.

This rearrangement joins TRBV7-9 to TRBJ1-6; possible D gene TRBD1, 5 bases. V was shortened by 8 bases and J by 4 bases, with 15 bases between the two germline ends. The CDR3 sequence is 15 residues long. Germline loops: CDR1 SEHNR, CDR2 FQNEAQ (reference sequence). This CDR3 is CASSKDGGYNSPLHF. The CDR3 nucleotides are TGTGCCAGCTCGAAAGACGGGGGATATAATTCACCCCTCCACTTT.

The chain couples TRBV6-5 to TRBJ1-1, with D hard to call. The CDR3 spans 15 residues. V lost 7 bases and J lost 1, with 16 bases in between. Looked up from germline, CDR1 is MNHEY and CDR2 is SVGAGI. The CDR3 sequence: CASIKPNRENTEAFF. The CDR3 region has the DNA TGTGCCAGCATTAAACCTAACCGGGAGAACACTGAAGCTTTCTTT.

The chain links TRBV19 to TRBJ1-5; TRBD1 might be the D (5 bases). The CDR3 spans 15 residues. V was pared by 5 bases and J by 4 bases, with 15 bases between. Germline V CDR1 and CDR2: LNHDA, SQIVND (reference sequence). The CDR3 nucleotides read TGTGCCAGTAGTTTCGTGGGCGGGGCAAATCAGCCCCAGCATTTT. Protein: CASSFVGGANQPQHF.

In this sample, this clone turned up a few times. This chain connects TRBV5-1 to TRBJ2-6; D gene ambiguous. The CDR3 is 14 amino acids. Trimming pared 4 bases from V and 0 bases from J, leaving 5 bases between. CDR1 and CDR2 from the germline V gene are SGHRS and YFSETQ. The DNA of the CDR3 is TGCGCCAGCAGCCATAGCTCTGGGGCCAACGTCCTGACTTTC. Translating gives CASSHSSGANVLTF.

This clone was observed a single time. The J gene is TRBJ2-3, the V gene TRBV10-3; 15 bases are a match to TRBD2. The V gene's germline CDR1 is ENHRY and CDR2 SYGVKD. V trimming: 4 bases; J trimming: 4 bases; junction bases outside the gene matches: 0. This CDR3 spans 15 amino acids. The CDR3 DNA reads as TGTGCCATCAGTGGGACTAGCGGGGGGGCAGATACGCAGTATTTT. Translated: CAISGTSGGADTQYF.

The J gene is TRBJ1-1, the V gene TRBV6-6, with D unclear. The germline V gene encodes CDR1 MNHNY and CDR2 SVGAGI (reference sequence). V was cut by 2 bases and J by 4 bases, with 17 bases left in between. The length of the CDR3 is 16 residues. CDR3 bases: TGTGCCAGCAGTTACCGCTGGGGAGGGTGGGGCACTGAAGCTTTCTTT. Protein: CASSYRWGGWGTEAFF.

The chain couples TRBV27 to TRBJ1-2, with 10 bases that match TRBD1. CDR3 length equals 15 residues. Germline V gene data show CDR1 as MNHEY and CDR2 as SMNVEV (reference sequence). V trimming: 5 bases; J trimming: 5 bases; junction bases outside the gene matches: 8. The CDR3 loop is CASSPLGQGLYGYTF. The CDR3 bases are TGTGCCAGCAGTCCCCTGGGACAGGGGTTGTATGGCTACACCTTC.

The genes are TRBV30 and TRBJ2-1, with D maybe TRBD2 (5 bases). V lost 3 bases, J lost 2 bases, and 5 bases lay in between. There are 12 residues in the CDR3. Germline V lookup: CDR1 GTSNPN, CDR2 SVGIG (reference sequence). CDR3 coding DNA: TGTGCCTGGAGCGGGACCTACAATGAGCAGTTCTTC. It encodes CAWSGTYNEQFF.

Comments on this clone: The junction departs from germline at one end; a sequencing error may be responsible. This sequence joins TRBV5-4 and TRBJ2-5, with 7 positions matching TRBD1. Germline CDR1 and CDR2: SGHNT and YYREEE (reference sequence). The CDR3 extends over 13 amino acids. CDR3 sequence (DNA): TGTGCCAGCAGCCCTGACTACAGGGGTCGCGGAGACTTC. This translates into CASSPDYRGRGDF.

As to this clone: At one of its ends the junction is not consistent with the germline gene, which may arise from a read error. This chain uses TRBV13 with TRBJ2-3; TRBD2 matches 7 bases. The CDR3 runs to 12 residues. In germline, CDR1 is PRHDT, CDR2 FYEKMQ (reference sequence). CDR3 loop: CASSPLSGAGVF. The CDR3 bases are TGTGCCAGCAGCCCACTCAGTGGGGCGGGGGTTTTT.

The CDR3 DNA follows: TGTGCCAGCAGCCAACACTGGGTACGAGGCATTCAGTACTTC. Protein: CASSQHWVRGIQYF. The chain joins TRBV14 to TRBJ2-4; no clear D gene. Trimming removed 2 bases at V and 9 bases at J, with 14 bases between. The CDR3 runs 14 residues. The germline V gene has CDR1 SGHDN and CDR2 FVKESK.

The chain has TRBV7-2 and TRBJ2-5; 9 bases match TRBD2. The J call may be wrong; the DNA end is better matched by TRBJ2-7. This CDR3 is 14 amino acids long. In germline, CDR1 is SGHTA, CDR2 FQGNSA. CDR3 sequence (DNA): TGTGCCAGCAGCTTAAGGACTAGCGCCCACGAGCAGTACTTC. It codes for CASSLRTSAHEQYF.

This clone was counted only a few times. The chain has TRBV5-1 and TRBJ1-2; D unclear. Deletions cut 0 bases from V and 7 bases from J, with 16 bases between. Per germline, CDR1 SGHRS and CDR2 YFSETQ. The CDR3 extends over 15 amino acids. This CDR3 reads CASSLESGGAIGYTF. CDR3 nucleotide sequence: TGCGCCAGCAGCTTGGAGAGCGGAGGTGCAATTGGCTACACCTTC.

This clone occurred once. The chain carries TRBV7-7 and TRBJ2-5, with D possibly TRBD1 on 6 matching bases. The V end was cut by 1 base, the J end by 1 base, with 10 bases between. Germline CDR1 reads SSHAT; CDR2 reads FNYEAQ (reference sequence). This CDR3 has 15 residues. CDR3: CASSLGQGFQETQYF. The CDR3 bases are TGTGCCAGCAGCTTAGGGCAGGGGTTCCAAGAGACCCAGTACTTC.

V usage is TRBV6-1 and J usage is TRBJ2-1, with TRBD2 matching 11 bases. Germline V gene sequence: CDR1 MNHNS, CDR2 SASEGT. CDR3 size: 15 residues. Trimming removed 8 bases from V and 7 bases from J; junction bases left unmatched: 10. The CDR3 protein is CASFKLAGVVNEQFF. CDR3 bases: TGTGCCAGCTTTAAACTAGCGGGAGTAGTTAATGAGCAGTTCTTC.